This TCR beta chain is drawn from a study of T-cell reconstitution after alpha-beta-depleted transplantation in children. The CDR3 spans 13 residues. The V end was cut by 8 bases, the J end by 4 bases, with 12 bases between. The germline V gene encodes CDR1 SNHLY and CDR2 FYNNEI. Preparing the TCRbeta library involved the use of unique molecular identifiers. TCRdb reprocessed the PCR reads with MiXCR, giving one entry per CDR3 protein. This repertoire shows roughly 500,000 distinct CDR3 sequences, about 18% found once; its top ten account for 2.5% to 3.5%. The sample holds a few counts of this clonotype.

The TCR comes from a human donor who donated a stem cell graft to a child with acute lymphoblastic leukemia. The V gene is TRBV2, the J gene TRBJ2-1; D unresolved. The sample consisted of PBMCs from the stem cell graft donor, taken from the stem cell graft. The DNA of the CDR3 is TGTGCCAGCGGTATGCTTTTTTACAATGAGCAGTTCTTC. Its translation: CASGMLFYNEQFF.